These 30 T cell receptor beta chains originate from one sample sequenced in a study of technical replicates of blood from a handful of donors. Here immunoSEQ multiplex PCR was the method, and the copy in TCRdb shows in-frame clones only, minus some. Of 60,000 to 75,000 clones in the sample, less than 98% are singletons; the top ten hold around 0.3%. The sequenced sample consisted of T cells isolated from PBMCs. These receptors all come from a human donor in good health.

This chain uses TRBV28 with TRBJ2-5; 9 nucleotides agree with TRBD1. CDR1 MDHEN and CDR2 SYDVKM come from the germline V gene. The CDR3 length is 17 residues. Trimming at V came to 6 bases and at J to 5 bases, leaving 16 bases not matched to a gene. CDR3 coding DNA: TGTGCCAGCAGACGGGGACAGGGAGTAATGATGCGGGAGACCCAGTACTTC. It is translated as CASRRGQGVMMRETQYF.

This clone was observed a single time. The chain has TRBV6-6 and TRBJ1-5; TRBD1 might be the D (6 bases). Trimming stripped 2 bases from V and 7 bases from J, with 18 bases between. The germline V gene encodes CDR1 MNHNY and CDR2 SVGAGI (reference sequence). This CDR3 has 16 residues. The CDR3 here is CASSYTETGFGQPQHF. The DNA for the CDR3 is TGTGCCAGCAGTTACACCGAAACAGGGTTTGGACAGCCCCAGCATTTT.

This chain uses TRBV2 with TRBJ2-2; D gene ambiguous. CDR1 is SNHLY, CDR2 FYNNEI, per germline. Trimming removed 5 bases at V and 5 bases at J, with 6 bases between. The CDR3 spans 12 residues. In DNA form, the CDR3 reads TGTGCCAGCAGTTCCTTTACCGGGGAGCTGTTTTTT. Amino acid sequence: CASSSFTGELFF.

V gene TRBV28 combines with J gene TRBJ2-5; 8 bases agree with TRBD2. Unmatched junction bases numbered 11, after V lost 6 bases and J lost 5 bases. The CDR3 spans 15 residues. Per germline, CDR1 MDHEN and CDR2 SYDVKM. The CDR3 nucleotides read TGTGCCAGCAGCCCAAGCGGGAGAGTCTACGAGACCCAGTACTTC. Its protein is CASSPSGRVYETQYF.

The chain recombines TRBV5-4 with TRBJ2-2; 14 bases are shared with TRBD2. Trimming took 6 bases from V and 7 from J; bases not matched to a gene: 2. Germline CDR1 is SGHNT and CDR2 is YYREEE (reference sequence). This CDR3 is 14 amino acids long. As DNA, the CDR3 is TGTGCCAGCACCGGACTAGCGGGAGGCGGGGAGCTGTTTTTT. This translates into CASTGLAGGGELFF.

The chain recombines TRBV10-3 with TRBJ2-3; TRBD2 matches 9 bases. J gave up 0 bases and V 0 bases, and 1 base lay outside the gene matches. The CDR3 loop spans 16 amino acids. The germline V gene encodes CDR1 ENHRY and CDR2 SYGVKD. The CDR3 sequence: CAISESTSGSTDTQYF. In DNA, the CDR3 is TGTGCCATCAGTGAGTCGACTAGCGGTAGCACAGATACGCAGTATTTT.

The rearrangement links TRBV30 to TRBJ2-7; 10 bases are a match to TRBD2. CDR3 length: 15 amino acids. The germline V gene has CDR1 GTSNPN and CDR2 SVGIG (reference sequence). Unmatched junction bases numbered 4, after V lost 2 bases and J lost 0 bases. CDR3 residues: CAWSKGLAFSYEQYF. As DNA, the CDR3 is TGTGCCTGGAGTAAGGGACTAGCGTTCTCCTACGAGCAGTACTTC.

This sequence joins TRBV19 and TRBJ2-7, with D hard to call. The germline V and J ends were trimmed by 3 bases and 0 bases, with 9 bases remaining between them. This CDR3 region has 14 residues. Germline CDR1 LNHDA, CDR2 SQIVND (reference sequence). CDR3 region: CASSIGPSSYEQYF. DNA for the CDR3: TGTGCCAGTAGTATTGGTCCGAGCTCCTACGAGCAGTACTTC.

The chain links TRBV5-4 to TRBJ2-2; 8 nucleotides line up with TRBD1. The V and J ends lost 5 bases and 4 bases, in that order; junction bases with no gene match: 10. Germline values: CDR1 SGHNT, CDR2 YYREEE (reference sequence). The CDR3 extends over 16 amino acids. DNA of the CDR3: TGTGCCAGCAGTCCGCAGGACAGGGCTTTCACCGGGGAGCTGTTTTTT. Protein product: CASSPQDRAFTGELFF.

V gene TRBV4-2 combines with J gene TRBJ2-3; TRBD2 aligns across 10 bases. This CDR3 has 15 amino acids. V lost 4 bases, J lost 2 bases, and 3 bases stayed unmatched. The germline V gene encodes CDR1 LGHNA and CDR2 YNFKEQ. The chain's CDR3 is CASSPSGRVTDTQYF. CDR3 nucleotide sequence: TGTGCCAGCAGCCCCAGCGGGAGGGTCACAGATACGCAGTATTTT.

The chain recombines TRBV6-6 with TRBJ2-4; 9 nucleotides agree with TRBD2. This CDR3 region has 16 residues. With V trimmed by 0 bases and J by 8 bases, 8 bases remained unmatched. Germline V gene sequence: CDR1 MNHNY, CDR2 SVGAGI (reference sequence). CDR3 protein: CASSYSRSGGMDIQYF. CDR3 DNA sequence: TGTGCCAGCAGTTACTCCCGAAGCGGGGGGATGGACATTCAGTACTTC.

V gene TRBV7-9 combines with J gene TRBJ2-1; 13 bases line up with TRBD2. The CDR3 has 18 amino acids. With V trimmed by 5 bases and J by 0 bases, 7 bases remained unmatched. Germline-derived CDR1 and CDR2 are SEHNR and FQNEAQ (reference sequence). The CDR3 is CASSAGTSGASSYNEQFF. For the CDR3, the DNA is TGTGCCAGCAGCGCCGGGACTAGCGGGGCAAGCTCCTACAATGAGCAGTTCTTC.

This rearrangement joins TRBV2 to TRBJ2-7; 7 bases fit TRBD1. V lost 6 bases and J lost 6; bases outside the gene matches: 5. Germline CDR1 SNHLY, CDR2 FYNNEI. This CDR3 is 12 amino acids long. The DNA for the CDR3 is TGTGCCAGCAGGGAGACAGGGCGCGAGCAGTACTTC. Encoded protein: CASRETGREQYF.

V usage is TRBV6-5 and J usage is TRBJ1-1; 7 bases are shared with TRBD1. This CDR3 is 14 amino acids long. The V and J ends lost 3 bases and 4 bases, in that order; junction bases with no gene match: 5. CDR1 MNHEY and CDR2 SVGAGI come from the germline V gene. The CDR3 reads CASSYVNRGTEAFF. Here the CDR3 DNA reads TGTGCCAGCAGTTATGTGAACAGGGGCACTGAAGCTTTCTTT.

The rearrangement joins TRBV4-3 to TRBJ1-3, with a tentative D call TRBD1 (6 bases). The ends were cut back, 5 bases at V and 0 bases at J, with 11 bases in the middle. Germline values: CDR1 LGHNA, CDR2 YSLEER. This CDR3 comprises 15 residues. The CDR3 DNA follows: TGCGCCAGCAGCTACCGGGACAACTCTGGAAACACCATATATTTT. Amino acid sequence: CASSYRDNSGNTIYF.

The V and J genes are TRBV5-4 and TRBJ2-3, with a tentative D call TRBD2 (5 bases). The germline CDR1 and CDR2 sequences are SGHNT and YYREEE (reference sequence). V was pared by 1 base and J by 6 bases, with 9 bases between. The CDR3 is 13 residues long. The CDR3 is CASSLLWRDTQYF. The CDR3 nucleotides are TGTGCCAGCAGCTTGCTCTGGAGGGATACGCAGTATTTT.

The chain has TRBV7-9 and TRBJ2-7; 7 nucleotides match TRBD1. Germline assignment: CDR1 SEHNR and CDR2 FQNEAQ (reference sequence). This CDR3 contains 15 residues. J lost 3 bases, V lost 8 bases, and 13 bases had no gene match. The chain's CDR3 is CASGPPNRGIYEQYF. In DNA form, the CDR3 reads TGTGCCAGCGGACCCCCAAACAGGGGTATCTACGAGCAGTACTTC.

CDR3 region: CASTRLAEYNEQFF. CDR3 in DNA: TGTGCCAGCACCCGACTAGCGGAATACAATGAGCAGTTCTTC. The rearrangement joins TRBV25-1 to TRBJ2-1, with 9 nucleotides matching TRBD2. This CDR3 contains 14 residues. The V and J ends lost 7 bases and 4 bases, in that order; junction bases with no gene match: 5. CDR1 and CDR2 from the germline V gene are MGHDK and SYGVNS.

The rearrangement joins TRBV9 to TRBJ1-5; perhaps TRBD1 as D (6 bases). This CDR3 is 14 amino acids long. Germline loops: CDR1 SGDLS, CDR2 YYNGEE. Trimming took 0 bases from V and 6 from J, leaving 10 bases between them. CDR3 sequence: CASSVGQAGQPQHF. The CDR3 coding sequence is TGTGCCAGCAGCGTAGGACAGGCGGGTCAGCCCCAGCATTTT.

This rearrangement joins TRBV4-1 to TRBJ2-5; 9 bases fit TRBD2. Germline lookup yields CDR1 MGHRA and CDR2 YSYEKL. The ends lost 0 bases at V and 5 bases at J; junction bases unmatched: 7. The CDR3 contains 16 residues. The CDR3 loop reads CASSQEEAGGPETQYF. The CDR3, as DNA: TGCGCCAGCAGCCAAGAAGAAGCGGGAGGTCCGGAGACCCAGTACTTC.

The V and J genes are TRBV29-1 and TRBJ2-4; 8 bases agree with TRBD1. V shed 1 base, J shed 6 bases, and the junction held 5 bases outside the gene matches. Germline V lookup: CDR1 SQVTM, CDR2 ANQGSEA. This CDR3 has 14 amino acids. For the CDR3, the DNA is TGCAGCGTTGAAGCCTCCGGACAGGGAAACATTCAGTACTTC. As protein: CSVEASGQGNIQYF.

The chain joins TRBV7-6 to TRBJ2-5; 9 bases map to TRBD2. CDR1 is SGHVS and CDR2 is FNYEAQ in the germline V gene. The ends lost 1 base at V and 2 bases at J; junction bases unmatched: 11. The CDR3 is 18 residues long. CDR3 protein: CASSLGASGTLLQETQYF. The DNA for the CDR3 is TGTGCCAGCAGCTTAGGGGCTAGCGGGACACTACTGCAAGAGACCCAGTACTTC. Complete variable domain (other parts from reference TRBV7-6 and TRBJ2-5): GAGVSQSPRYKVTKRGQDVALRCDPISGHVSLYWYRQALGQGPEFLTYFNYEAQQDKSGLPNDRFSAERPEGSISTLTIQRTEQRDSAMYRCASSLGASGTLLQETQYFGPGTRLLVL.

This chain joins TRBV6-5 and TRBJ1-1; D is possibly TRBD1 (5 bases). Trimming left V 6 bases short and J 4 bases short, with 15 bases between. CDR3 size: 14 residues. Germline V CDR1 and CDR2: MNHEY, SVGAGI. CDR3 amino acids: CASRQAGSGTEAFF. In nucleotides, the CDR3 is TGTGCCAGCAGACAAGCAGGGTCTGGCACTGAAGCTTTCTTT.

The CDR3 bases are TGTGCCAGCAGCCAAGATAATAGCGGGTTGTCCTACGAGCAGTACTTC. This gives the protein CASSQDNSGLSYEQYF. This chain joins TRBV4-2 and TRBJ2-7; 7 bases fit TRBD2. V lost 0 bases to trimming and J lost 1 base; unmatched junction nucleotides: 6. CDR1 is LGHNA, CDR2 YNFKEQ, per germline. The CDR3 extends over 16 amino acids.

The chain has TRBV6-5 and TRBJ1-3; 7 bases align to TRBD1. J lost 2 bases, V lost 2 bases, and 6 bases had no gene match. The germline CDR1 and CDR2 sequences are MNHEY and SVGAGI. This CDR3 spans 16 amino acids. CDR3 bases: TGTGCCAGCAGTTACGGACAGGAGTATACTGGAAACACCATATATTTT. Its protein is CASSYGQEYTGNTIYF.

This chain connects TRBV9 to TRBJ1-5; a weak D match, TRBD1 (5 bases). The length of the CDR3 is 14 residues. CDR1 is SGDLS, CDR2 YYNGEE, per germline. The V gene lost 0 bases and the J gene lost 1 base, with 5 bases spanning the gap. The CDR3 region is CASSVEGSNQPQHF. The CDR3 DNA follows: TGTGCCAGCAGCGTAGAGGGGAGCAATCAGCCCCAGCATTTT.

The genes are TRBV11-3 and TRBJ2-1, with unresolved D. The germline V gene encodes CDR1 SGHNT and CDR2 YENEEA. This CDR3 spans 12 amino acids. Trimming cost V 0 bases and J 9 bases, with 6 bases left between them. This CDR3 reads CASSLEATEQFF. The CDR3 region has the DNA TGTGCCAGCAGCTTAGAAGCCACTGAGCAGTTCTTC.

The chain has TRBV6-5 and TRBJ1-2; D unresolved. Trimming shortened V by 2 bases and J by 0 bases, and 10 bases separated the two germline ends. Germline V lookup: CDR1 MNHEY, CDR2 SVGAGI. The CDR3 covers 15 residues. The CDR3 is CASSYAFLANYGYTF. In DNA form, the CDR3 reads TGTGCCAGCAGTTACGCTTTCCTAGCTAACTATGGCTACACCTTC.

This rearrangement joins TRBV4-3 to TRBJ1-2; no clear D. The germline gives CDR1 LGHNA, CDR2 YSLEER. The CDR3 extends over 14 amino acids. V was cut by 0 bases and J by 8 bases, with 13 bases left in between. CDR3 in amino acids: CASSQDVGGPGYTF. The DNA for the CDR3 is TGCGCCAGCAGCCAAGATGTCGGAGGACCCGGCTACACCTTC.

V is TRBV20-1 and J is TRBJ2-3; D not resolved. The V end lost 5 bases, the J end lost 6 bases, and 6 bases lay between the germline ends. This CDR3 is 10 amino acids long. CDR1 is DFQATT and CDR2 is SNEGSKA in the germline V gene (reference sequence). CDR3 region: CSAPEDTQYF. For the CDR3, the DNA is TGCAGTGCTCCGGAGGATACGCAGTATTTT.